This T cell receptor (beta chain) stems from a study of T cells in Graves' hyperthyroidism and ophthalmopathy. The source material, RNA transcripts, was used to amplify TCR beta CDR3 regions. During a first-round RT-PCR of the TCR CDR3, the HTBI primer set was used. TCRdb redid the calling of the multiplex PCR reads with MiXCR, one entry per CDR3 protein. The sample has 470,000 or so distinct CDR3 sequences, under 25% seen once. This CDR3 is 15 amino acids long. Per the germline V gene, CDR1 is WSHSY and CDR2 is SAAADI. V dropped 6 bases and J dropped 3; count of bases not matched to a gene: 6. The receptor was isolated from a man aged 18 to 29 with Graves' hyperthyroidism. The sequenced material came from blood. This chain joins TRBV10-2 and TRBJ2-2; 8 bases are a match to TRBD1. This CDR3 is CASSAPGGDTGELFF. The CDR3 DNA sequence: TGCGCCAGCAGCGCCCCAGGGGGCGACACCGGGGAGCTGTTTTTT.